This record concerns one T cell receptor (beta chain) sequence. Its antigen is as yet unknown. This entry belongs to a study of cytomegalovirus exposure and HLA in healthy donors. Whole-study results and caveats: Some public TCRs appeared in many individuals, while most sequences were rare. Through in vitro validation, a few CMV-associated chains were shown to be specific for CMV antigens. HLA restriction was apparent for most CMV-associated TCR beta chains in a later analysis. A missense DCLRE1C variant was associated with V- and J-gene trimming of TCR beta chains in a later analysis, and an independent cohort replicated the association.

V lost 6 bases and J 3 bases, leaving 16 bases between the germline ends. From germline, CDR1 is LNHDA and CDR2 SQIVND (reference sequence). CDR3 length: 15 residues. Both 60 Vbeta primers and 13 Jbeta primers went into the PCR. The repertoire was sequenced with immunoSEQ multiplex PCR; TCRdb's copy has only in-frame clones and lacks some. The sample carries under 150,000 clones, about 74% recorded once. This chain links TRBV19 with TRBJ2-3, with D perhaps matching TRBD1 (5 bases). The specimen was PBMCs. This clonotype was obtained from a middle-aged woman in good health and CMV-seronegative. The CDR3 DNA reads as TGTGCCAGTAGCACCGGACAAGTCAATACAGATACGCAGTATTTT. As protein: CASSTGQVNTDTQYF.